These 10 T cell receptor beta chains originate from one sample sequenced in a study of CD8 T cells in ankylosing spondylitis. TCRdb independently ran MiXCR on the 5' RACE reads; one entry per CDR3 protein. The top ten clones hold around 6.2% of a sample with approximately 150,000 distinct CDR3 sequences, roughly 31% of them seen once. Sequencing was performed on synovial fluid, either unsorted or a sorted T cell fraction (not recorded which). The source is a male donor with ankylosing spondylitis.

The chain employs TRBV7-9 and TRBJ1-3; 8 bases fit TRBD1. The ends lost 3 bases at V and 11 bases at J; junction bases unmatched: 9. Germline assignment: CDR1 SEHNR and CDR2 FQNEAQ (reference sequence). The CDR3 runs 14 residues. The CDR3: CASSFGTGGYAIYF. The DNA of the CDR3 is TGTGCCAGCAGCTTCGGGACAGGAGGTTACGCCATATATTTT.

This clonotype was seen at least ten times. J is TRBJ2-1 and V is TRBV12-5, with D possibly being TRBD2 (8 bases). V lost 1 base, J lost 2 bases, and 18 bases lay in between. Germline V CDR1 and CDR2: LGHNT, FRNRAP. The length of the CDR3 is 18 residues. CDR3 sequence reads: CASGLGQGSGMAYNEQFF. CDR3 bases: TGTGCTAGTGGTTTGGGACAGGGTAGCGGGATGGCCTACAATGAGCAGTTCTTC.

This clonotype was found many times. The gene calls are TRBV6-1 and TRBJ2-3, with TRBD2 as a possible D gene (5 bases). Per germline, CDR1 MNHNS and CDR2 SASEGT. The V and J ends lost 6 bases and 0 bases respectively, with 10 bases between them. CDR3 size: 14 residues. Here the CDR3 reads CASSLRGSTDTQYF. CDR3 coding DNA: TGTGCCAGCAGCCTCCGGGGAAGCACAGATACGCAGTATTTT.

This clonotype was seen more than once but under ten times. The rearrangement joins TRBV5-8 to TRBJ2-7, with a possible D match to TRBD1 (6 bases). The germline V gene encodes CDR1 SGHTS and CDR2 YDEGEE. The CDR3 is 13 residues long. Trimming took off 2 bases at V and 2 bases at J, with 8 bases between the two ends. CDR3 DNA sequence: TGTGCCAGCAGCTTACGACAGGCCTACGAGCAGTACTTC. It specifies CASSLRQAYEQYF. The whole variable domain, filled in from reference TRBV5-8 and TRBJ2-7, reads EAGVTQSPTHLIKTRGQQATLRCSPISGHTSVYWYQQALGLGLQFLLWYDEGEERNRGNFPPRFSGRQFPNYSSELNVNALELEDSALYLCASSLRQAYEQYFGPGTRLTVT.

The V gene is TRBV2, the J gene TRBJ1-5; D might be TRBD1 (6 bases). CDR1 and CDR2 (germline): SNHLY, FYNNEI. The V and J ends lost 5 bases and 7 bases respectively, with 18 bases between them. The CDR3 has 15 residues. CDR3 coding DNA: TGTGCCAGCAGTCCCCAACGAGGGGGGAACCAGCCCCAGCATTTT. Residues: CASSPQRGGNQPQHF. The entire variable domain, with the rest obtained from reference TRBV2 and TRBJ1-5, is as follows: EPEVTQTPSHQVTQMGQEVILRCVPISNHLYFYWYRQILGQKVEFLVSFYNNEISEKSEIFDDQFSVERPDGSNFTLKIRSTKLEDSAMYFCASSPQRGGNQPQHFGDGTRLSIL.

The chain links TRBV12-3 or TRBV12-4 to TRBJ2-5; the match to TRBD2 covers 9 bases. The CDR3 runs 15 residues. Losses at the gene ends were 5 bases for V and 3 bases for J; bases not matched to a gene: 7. The CDR3 DNA follows: TGTGCCAGCAGTCACCTCGCTAGCGGGAAAGAGACCCAGTACTTC. It codes for CASSHLASGKETQYF.

This sequence joins TRBV14 and TRBJ2-5, with 12 bases aligning to TRBD1. Germline V gives CDR1 SGHDN, CDR2 FVKESK. The CDR3 is made up of 16 amino acids. V trimming: 5 bases; J trimming: 4 bases; junction bases outside the gene matches: 8. The CDR3 loop is CASSGGQGASSETQYF. The CDR3 DNA follows: TGTGCCAGCAGCGGGGGACAGGGGGCGTCGTCAGAGACCCAGTACTTC. Variable domain in full (rest from reference TRBV14 and TRBJ2-5): EAGVTQFPSHSVIEKGQTVTLRCDPISGHDNLYWYRRVMGKEIKFLLHFVKESKQDESGMPNNRFLAERTGGTYSTLKVQPAELEDSGVYFCASSGGQGASSETQYFGPGTRLLVL.

The chain joins TRBV6-1 to TRBJ2-1, with D perhaps given as TRBD1 or TRBD2 (6 bases each). CDR1 MNHNS and CDR2 SASEGT come from the germline V gene. The length of the CDR3 is 14 residues. V lost 4 bases and J 4 bases, leaving 11 bases between the germline ends. The CDR3: CASSAGGGYNEQFF. CDR3 nucleotide sequence: TGTGCCAGCAGTGCCGGGGGCGGGTACAATGAGCAGTTCTTC.

This clonotype was observed a few times. The V call is TRBV11-2, the J call TRBJ1-5, with 9 bases aligning to TRBD1. The CDR3 spans 15 residues. Germline lookup yields CDR1 SGHAT and CDR2 FQNNGV. V was clipped by 5 bases and J by 6 bases; unmatched bases: 8. The CDR3 loop reads CASSPATGGSQPQHF. The CDR3 DNA reads TGTGCCAGCAGCCCCGCGACAGGGGGGAGTCAGCCCCAGCATTTT.

The V and J genes are TRBV7-8 and TRBJ1-1; D is perhaps TRBD1 (6 bases). Trimming shortened V by 6 bases and J by 2 bases, and 13 bases separated the two germline ends. This CDR3 spans 14 amino acids. Germline CDR1 reads SGHVS; CDR2 reads FQNEAQ. DNA of the CDR3: TGTGCCAGCAGAGTAGGACAGACCAACACTGAAGCTTTCTTT. It is translated as CASRVGQTNTEAFF.